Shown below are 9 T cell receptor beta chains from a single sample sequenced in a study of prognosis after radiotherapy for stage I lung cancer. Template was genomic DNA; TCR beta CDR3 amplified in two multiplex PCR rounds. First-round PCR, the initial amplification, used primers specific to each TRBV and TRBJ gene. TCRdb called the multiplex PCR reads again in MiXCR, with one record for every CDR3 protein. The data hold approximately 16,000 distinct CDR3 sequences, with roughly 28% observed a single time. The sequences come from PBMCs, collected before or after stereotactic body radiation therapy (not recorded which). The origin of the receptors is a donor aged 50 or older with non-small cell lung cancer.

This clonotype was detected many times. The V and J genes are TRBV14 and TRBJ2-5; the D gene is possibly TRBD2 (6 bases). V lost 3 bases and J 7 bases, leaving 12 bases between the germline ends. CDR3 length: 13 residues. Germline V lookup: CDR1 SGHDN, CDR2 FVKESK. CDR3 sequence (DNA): TGTGCCAGCAGCCAGGGATACGGGGGGACCCAGTACTTC. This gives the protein CASSQGYGGTQYF.

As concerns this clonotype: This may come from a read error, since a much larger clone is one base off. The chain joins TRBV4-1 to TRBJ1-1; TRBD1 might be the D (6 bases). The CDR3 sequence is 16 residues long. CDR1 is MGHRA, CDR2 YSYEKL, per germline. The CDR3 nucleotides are TGCGCCAGCATCCAAGATAAAGGGGGAGGGAACACTGAAGCTTTCTTT. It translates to CASIQDKGGGNTEAFF.

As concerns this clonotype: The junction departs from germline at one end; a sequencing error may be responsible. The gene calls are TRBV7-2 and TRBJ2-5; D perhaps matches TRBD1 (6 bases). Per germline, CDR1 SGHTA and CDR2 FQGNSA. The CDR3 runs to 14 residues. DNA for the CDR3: TGTGCCAGCAGCCCCCTCAGGGGCAGAGAGACCAAGTACTTC. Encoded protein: CASSPLRGRETKYF.

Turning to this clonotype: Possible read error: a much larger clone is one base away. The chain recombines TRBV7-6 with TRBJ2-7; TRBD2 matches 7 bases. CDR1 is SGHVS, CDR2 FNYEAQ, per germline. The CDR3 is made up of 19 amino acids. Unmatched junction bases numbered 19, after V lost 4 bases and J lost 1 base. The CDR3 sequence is CASSSLPFNGGRVSYEQYF. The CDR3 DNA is TGTGCCAGCAGCTCACTACCCTTCAATGGCGGGAGAGTGTCCTACGAGCAGTACTTC.

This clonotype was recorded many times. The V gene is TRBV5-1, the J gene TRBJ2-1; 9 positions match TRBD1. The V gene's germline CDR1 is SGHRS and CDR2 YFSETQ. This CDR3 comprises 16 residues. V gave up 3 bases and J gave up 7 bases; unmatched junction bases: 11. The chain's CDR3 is CASSWRGQGESNEQFF. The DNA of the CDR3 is TGCGCCAGCAGCTGGAGGGGACAGGGTGAATCGAATGAGCAGTTCTTC.

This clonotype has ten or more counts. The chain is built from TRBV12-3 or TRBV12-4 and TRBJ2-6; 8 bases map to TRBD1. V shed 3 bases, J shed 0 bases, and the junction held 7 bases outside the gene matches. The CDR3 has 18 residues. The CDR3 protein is CASSFSGTGFSGANVLTF. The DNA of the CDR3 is TGTGCCAGCAGTTTCTCCGGGACAGGCTTCTCTGGGGCCAACGTCCTGACTTTC.

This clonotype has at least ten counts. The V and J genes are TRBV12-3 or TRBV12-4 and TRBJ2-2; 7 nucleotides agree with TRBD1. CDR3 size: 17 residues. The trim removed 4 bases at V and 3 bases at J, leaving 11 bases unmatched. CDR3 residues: CASSWGPGRGYTGELFF. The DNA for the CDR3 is TGTGCCAGCAGTTGGGGCCCGGGCAGGGGGTACACCGGGGAGCTGTTTTTT.

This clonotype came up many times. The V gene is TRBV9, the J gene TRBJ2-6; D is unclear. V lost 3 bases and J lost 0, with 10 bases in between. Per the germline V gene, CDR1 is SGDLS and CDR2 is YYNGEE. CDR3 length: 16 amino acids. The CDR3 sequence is CASSAIPHSGANVLTF. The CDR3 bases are TGTGCCAGCAGCGCAATTCCACACTCTGGGGCCAACGTCCTGACTTTC.

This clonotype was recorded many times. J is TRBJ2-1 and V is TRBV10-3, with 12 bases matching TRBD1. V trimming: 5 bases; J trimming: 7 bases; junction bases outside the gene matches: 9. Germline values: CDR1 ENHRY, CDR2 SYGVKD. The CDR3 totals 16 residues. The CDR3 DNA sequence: TGTGCCATCAGTACCGGCGGGACAGGGGGCAAGAATGAGCAGTTCTTC. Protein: CAISTGGTGGKNEQFF.